The 32 T cell receptor beta chains listed next were all sequenced from one sample in a study of blood T cell repertoires in COVID-19. Measured with immunoSEQ multiplex PCR; TCRdb has only the in-frame clones, and not every one. The sample lists approximately 340,000 clones, roughly 87% occurring once. The source material was peripheral blood. These receptor sequences come from a man younger than 40 with COVID-19, enrolled during active disease.

The rearrangement joins TRBV10-3 to TRBJ2-5; 10 positions match TRBD2. Per germline, CDR1 ENHRY and CDR2 SYGVKD. J gave up 4 bases and V 4 bases, and 12 bases lay outside the gene matches. The CDR3 contains 17 residues. CDR3: CAISGGGASGSGETQYF. The CDR3, as DNA: TGTGCCATCAGTGGGGGAGGGGCTAGCGGGAGTGGAGAGACCCAGTACTTC.

This clone was recorded a few times. V usage is TRBV3-1 (or the pseudogene TRBV3-2) and J usage is TRBJ2-1, with TRBD2 matching 15 bases. The CDR3 sequence is 16 residues long. Germline V gene data show CDR1 as LGHDT and CDR2 as YNNKEL (reference sequence). Trimming at V came to 4 bases and at J to 9 bases, leaving 7 bases not matched to a gene. The CDR3 here is CASSPQPGLAGGEQFF. The CDR3 DNA reads as TGTGCCAGCAGCCCACAGCCGGGACTAGCGGGAGGTGAGCAGTTCTTC.

The genes are TRBV10-3 and TRBJ2-3; D might be TRBD1 (6 bases). Germline V gene data show CDR1 as ENHRY and CDR2 as SYGVKD. Trimming left V 11 bases short and J 2 bases short, with 14 bases between. This CDR3 has 13 residues. CDR3 protein: CALSDRFTDTQYF. In DNA form, the CDR3 reads TGTGCCCTATCGGACAGATTCACAGATACGCAGTATTTT.

J is TRBJ2-7 and V is TRBV10-3, with a possible D match to TRBD1 (6 bases). CDR3 size: 13 residues. V gave up 6 bases and J gave up 4 bases, with 13 bases separating them. Germline loops: CDR1 ENHRY, CDR2 SYGVKD. The DNA of the CDR3 is TGTGCCATCAGCACACCAACAGGGTACGAGCAGTACTTC. Residues: CAISTPTGYEQYF.

This clone was found a few times. DNA of the CDR3: TGTGCCAGCAGCTCCATCGGGAGCGGGGGGGCTTACAATGAGCAGTTCTTC. Its protein product is CASSSIGSGGAYNEQFF. The rearrangement joins TRBV7-6 to TRBJ2-1, with 10 bases that match TRBD2. Germline CDR1 SGHVS, CDR2 FNYEAQ. The CDR3 covers 17 residues. With 4 bases clipped from V and 4 bases from J, the junction kept 10 bases outside the gene matches.

This clone came up once. The rearrangement uses TRBV11-2 and TRBJ2-7; D uncertain. Trimming removed 1 base at V and 3 bases at J, with 4 bases between. Looked up from germline, CDR1 is SGHAT and CDR2 is FQNNGV. The CDR3 loop spans 12 amino acids. DNA of the CDR3: TGTGCCAGCAGCTTAGTCGGCTACGAGCAGTACTTC. This gives the protein CASSLVGYEQYF. The whole variable domain, remainder taken from reference TRBV11-2 and TRBJ2-7, is EAGVAQSPRYKIIEKRQSVAFWCNPISGHATLYWYQQILGQGPKLLIQFQNNGVVDDSQLPKDRFSAERLKGVDSTLKIQPAKLEDSAVYLCASSLVGYEQYFGPGTRLTVT.

The chain joins TRBV10-3 to TRBJ1-6; possible D gene TRBD1, 6 bases. Germline V gene lookup returns CDR1 ENHRY and CDR2 SYGVKD. This CDR3 has 18 amino acids. The V end was cut by 3 bases, the J end by 0 bases, with 15 bases between. The CDR3 region has the DNA TGTGCCATCAGTGATTTCTCCAGGGGTAGCTCCTATAATTCACCCCTCCACTTT. Translating it yields CAISDFSRGSSYNSPLHF.

This clone was seen just once. The chain couples TRBV11-2 to TRBJ2-1, with TRBD2 identical over 10 bases. The germline CDR1 and CDR2 sequences are SGHAT and FQNNGV. This CDR3 spans 15 amino acids. J was trimmed by 4 bases and V by 5 bases; bases with no gene match: 5. The CDR3 here is CASSNSGRLYNEQFF. For the CDR3, the DNA is TGTGCCAGCAGCAATAGCGGGAGGCTGTACAATGAGCAGTTCTTC.

V gene TRBV30 combines with J gene TRBJ2-5; D remains ambiguous. This CDR3 is built from 12 residues. CDR1 is GTSNPN and CDR2 is SVGIG in the germline V gene (reference sequence). The ends were cut back, 4 bases at V and 1 base at J, with 7 bases in the middle. CDR3: CAWKPSQETQYF. The CDR3 coding sequence is TGTGCCTGGAAACCGAGCCAAGAGACCCAGTACTTC.

J is TRBJ1-5 and V is TRBV3-1 (or the pseudogene TRBV3-2); TRBD1 agrees at 8 bases. The germline CDR1 and CDR2 sequences are LGHDT and YNNKEL (reference sequence). Trimming at V came to 3 bases and at J to 0 bases, leaving 13 bases not matched to a gene. The CDR3 has 19 amino acids. DNA for the CDR3: TGTGCCAGCAGCCACCAACAGGGGGAGGGATCTTATAGCAATCAGCCCCAGCATTTT. Translation: CASSHQQGEGSYSNQPQHF.

The chain has TRBV5-6 and TRBJ2-7, with D perhaps TRBD2 (5 bases). The germline V gene has CDR1 SGHDT and CDR2 YYEEEE. The V and J ends lost 3 bases and 4 bases respectively, with 11 bases between them. The CDR3 is 13 residues long. The CDR3 is CASSSPGGYEQYF. CDR3 DNA sequence: TGTGCCAGCAGCTCCCCTGGAGGATACGAGCAGTACTTC.

The rearrangement uses TRBV25-1 and TRBJ1-3, with no clear D. Germline V CDR1 and CDR2: MGHDK, SYGVNS. CDR3 length: 12 amino acids. Trimming cost V 6 bases and J 4 bases, with 7 bases left between them. As DNA, the CDR3 is TGTGCCAGCAGCGGGGTCGGAAACACCATATATTTT. It translates to CASSGVGNTIYF.

This chain joins TRBV11-3 and TRBJ1-2; 11 nucleotides line up with TRBD1. This CDR3 is 16 amino acids long. CDR1 is SGHNT, CDR2 YENEEA, per germline. V lost 3 bases and J lost 3; bases outside the gene matches: 6. CDR3 nucleotide sequence: TGTGCCAGCAGCTTCTCCGGGACAGGGGGTGACTATGGCTACACCTTC. It encodes CASSFSGTGGDYGYTF.

The rearrangement joins TRBV7-2 to TRBJ1-5, with 8 bases matching TRBD1. The germline CDR1 and CDR2 sequences are SGHTA and FQGNSA. The CDR3 extends over 15 amino acids. The trim removed 5 bases at V and 5 bases at J, leaving 8 bases unmatched. CDR3 amino acids: CASSIRQGLDQPQHF. The CDR3 nucleotides read TGTGCCAGCAGCATCAGACAGGGGTTAGATCAGCCCCAGCATTTT.

V is TRBV7-2 and J is TRBJ2-7; D might be TRBD2 (5 bases). From germline, CDR1 is SGHTA and CDR2 FQGNSA. This CDR3 is 14 amino acids long. Trimming cost V 0 bases and J 3 bases, with 9 bases left between them. The CDR3 sequence: CASSLAFGVYEQYF. For the CDR3, the DNA is TGTGCCAGCAGCTTAGCGTTCGGGGTCTACGAGCAGTACTTC. Using reference TRBV7-2 and TRBJ2-7 for the parts outside the CDR3, the full variable domain is GAGVSQSPSNKVTEKGKDVELRCDPISGHTALYWYRQSLGQGLEFLIYFQGNSAPDKSGLPSDRFSAERTGGSVSTLTIQRTQQEDSAVYLCASSLAFGVYEQYFGPGTRLTVT.

The sample holds one count of this clone. This chain connects TRBV27 to TRBJ2-7; TRBD2 matches 8 bases. The CDR3 sequence is 15 residues long. The V gene's germline CDR1 is MNHEY and CDR2 SMNVEV (reference sequence). V lost 5 bases and J lost 0; bases outside the gene matches: 6. The CDR3 spells CASSPREGGSYEQYF. The CDR3 DNA reads TGTGCCAGCAGTCCCCGGGAGGGCGGCTCCTACGAGCAGTACTTC.

The rearrangement links TRBV4-1 to TRBJ2-2, with 8 bases matching TRBD2. The ends lost 1 base at V and 5 bases at J; junction bases unmatched: 6. Germline CDR1 is MGHRA and CDR2 is YSYEKL. CDR3 length equals 16 residues. CDR3 sequence (DNA): TGCGCCAGCAGCCAAGTAACTAGCGGTTCAACCGGGGAGCTGTTTTTT. Translation: CASSQVTSGSTGELFF.

The gene calls are TRBV6-1 and TRBJ1-2, with TRBD1 as a possible D gene (5 bases). Deletions cut 0 bases from V and 2 bases from J, with 10 bases between. CDR1 and CDR2 (germline): MNHNS, SASEGT. This CDR3 comprises 15 residues. In DNA, the CDR3 is TGTGCCAGCAGTGAAGCGTGGGGCTTGAACTATGGCTACACCTTC. Amino acid sequence: CASSEAWGLNYGYTF.

This chain links TRBV6-5 with TRBJ1-2; weak D call: TRBD1 (5 bases). V was trimmed by 6 bases and J by 0 bases, leaving 11 bases between them. The CDR3 is 14 amino acids. Per germline, CDR1 MNHEY and CDR2 SVGAGI. CDR3 amino acids: CASRTPGSNYGYTF. Here the CDR3 DNA reads TGTGCCAGCAGGACTCCAGGGTCTAACTATGGCTACACCTTC.

The gene calls are TRBV27 and TRBJ1-2; TRBD1 aligns across 10 bases. With 4 bases clipped from V and 3 bases from J, the junction kept 2 bases outside the gene matches. The length of the CDR3 is 14 residues. Germline V gene lookup returns CDR1 MNHEY and CDR2 SMNVEV (reference sequence). This chain's CDR3 is CASSSTGGDYGYTF. CDR3 bases: TGTGCCAGCAGTTCGACAGGGGGCGACTATGGCTACACCTTC.

The V call is TRBV4-3, the J call TRBJ2-7; 10 bases are a match to TRBD2. From germline, CDR1 is LGHNA and CDR2 YSLEER. The CDR3 spans 16 residues. J gave up 4 bases and V 0 bases, and 6 bases lay outside the gene matches. The CDR3 is CASSQETGLAAYEQYF. In DNA form, the CDR3 reads TGCGCCAGCAGCCAAGAGACCGGACTAGCGGCTTACGAGCAGTACTTC.

This clone occurred a few times. The chain couples TRBV12-3 or TRBV12-4 to TRBJ2-2, with D possibly being TRBD2 (6 bases). The CDR3 contains 13 residues. V was pared by 3 bases and J by 6 bases, with 8 bases between. CDR3 residues: CASSLGGPGELFF. The CDR3 DNA reads TGTGCCAGCAGTTTGGGGGGTCCCGGGGAGCTGTTTTTT.

The chain links TRBV4-2 to TRBJ1-2, with 9 bases that match TRBD1. V gave up 1 base and J gave up 2 bases; unmatched junction bases: 5. The CDR3 covers 16 residues. Germline CDR1 reads LGHNA; CDR2 reads YNFKEQ. The CDR3 DNA sequence: TGTGCCAGCAGCCAAGGATACAGGGGGCGAAACTATGGCTACACCTTC. As protein: CASSQGYRGRNYGYTF.

V is TRBV6-5 and J is TRBJ2-2, with TRBD1 matching 10 bases. Germline values: CDR1 MNHEY, CDR2 SVGAGI. J was trimmed by 5 bases and V by 4 bases; bases with no gene match: 7. This CDR3 region has 16 residues. In DNA form, the CDR3 reads TGTGCCAGCAGTTTAGGGACAGGGGTTATAACCGGGGAGCTGTTTTTT. It yields the protein CASSLGTGVITGELFF.

The rearrangement joins TRBV13 to TRBJ2-5, with TRBD2 identical over 8 bases. Germline V gene sequence: CDR1 PRHDT, CDR2 FYEKMQ (reference sequence). The CDR3 loop spans 13 amino acids. The junction had 6 bases not matched to a gene; V was cut back by 9 bases and J by 3 bases. This CDR3 is CASLSGGEETQYF. The CDR3 nucleotides are TGTGCCAGTCTTTCCGGGGGGGAAGAGACCCAGTACTTC. Drawing the rest from reference TRBV13 and TRBJ2-5, the complete variable domain is AAGVIQSPRHLIKEKRETATLKCYPIPRHDTVYWYQQGPGQDPQFLISFYEKMQSDKGSIPDRFSAQQFSDYHSELNMSSLELGDSALYFCASLSGGEETQYFGPGTRLLVL.

The chain joins TRBV9 to TRBJ2-3; 9 positions match TRBD2. This CDR3 contains 15 residues. Unmatched junction bases numbered 5, after V lost 3 bases and J lost 3 bases. Germline-derived CDR1 and CDR2 are SGDLS and YYNGEE. DNA for the CDR3: TGTGCCAGCAGCGCGCGGGGGGGCCTTACAGATACGCAGTATTTT. Translation gives CASSARGGLTDTQYF.

The CDR3 loop reads CASSLGGRSVETQYF. DNA for the CDR3: TGTGCCAGCAGCTTAGGGGGGCGATCCGTAGAGACCCAGTACTTC. V and J are TRBV7-2 and TRBJ2-5; possibly TRBD1 for D (6 bases). The V end lost 1 base, the J end lost 4 bases, and 13 bases lay between the germline ends. Germline CDR1 and CDR2: SGHTA and FQGNSA. The CDR3 covers 15 residues.

The V gene is TRBV3-1 (or the pseudogene TRBV3-2), the J gene TRBJ2-7; TRBD1 matches at 7 bases. The CDR3 is 15 residues long. The ends lost 1 base at V and 0 bases at J; junction bases unmatched: 3. The germline CDR1 and CDR2 sequences are LGHDT and YNNKEL (reference sequence). The CDR3 loop is CASSQAGTASYEQYF. The CDR3 DNA sequence: TGTGCCAGCAGCCAAGCCGGGACAGCCTCCTACGAGCAGTACTTC.

The rearrangement joins TRBV5-6 to TRBJ1-2, with no clear D. The V end was cut by 0 bases, the J end by 8 bases, with 11 bases between. The germline V gene encodes CDR1 SGHDT and CDR2 YYEEEE. CDR3 length: 13 residues. In DNA form, the CDR3 reads TGTGCCAGCAGCTTGGCTACCGGGGTCGGCTACACCTTC. This translates into CASSLATGVGYTF.

This clone was seen more than once but under ten times. The chain uses TRBV9 and TRBJ2-7; 7 bases line up with TRBD1. CDR3 length equals 13 residues. Germline assignment: CDR1 SGDLS and CDR2 YYNGEE. V was pared by 4 bases and J by 6 bases, with 7 bases of the junction left unmatched. The CDR3 bases are TGTGCCAGCAGCCCTTCAGACAGGGTCGAGCAGTACTTC. This gives the protein CASSPSDRVEQYF.

This clone was seen once. This chain links TRBV9 with TRBJ2-1; D may be TRBD1 (5 bases). V was trimmed by 4 bases and J by 9 bases, leaving 11 bases between them. Germline CDR1 SGDLS, CDR2 YYNGEE. This CDR3 contains 12 residues. As DNA, the CDR3 is TGTGCCAGCAGCAGGAGCCAGGGTGAGCAGTTCTTC. Its translation is CASSRSQGEQFF.

This chain uses TRBV7-8 with TRBJ1-2, with 12 bases identical to TRBD1. The germline V gene encodes CDR1 SGHVS and CDR2 FQNEAQ. Trimming removed 4 bases from V and 7 bases from J; junction bases left unmatched: 13. This CDR3 comprises 17 residues. CDR3 nucleotide sequence: TGTGCCAGCAGCTCGCGGGGGGGACAGGGGGCAGGTAGTGGCTACACCTTC. It yields the protein CASSSRGGQGAGSGYTF.